Listed here are 24 T cell receptor beta chains from one sample, sequenced in a study of T-cell reconstitution after alpha-beta-depleted transplantation in children (dated by TCRdb to the mid-2010s). Receptor amplification or capture employed PCR. The listed sequencing device is Illumina HiSeq 2500. TCR library preparation used molecular barcoding, with unique molecular identifiers applied to normalize quantification of the TCRbeta repertoire. Starting from the raw public reads, TCRdb applied fastp trimming at Q25, assembled clones with MiXCR and retained in-frame beta chains. Entries are consolidated by CDR3 protein sequence, retaining the most common genes and DNA. Across this sample there are 250,000 to 400,000 distinct CDR3 sequences, with 23% seen only once. In total, the top ten clones hold 9.5% to 12% of the sample. The sample's treatment or condition, from its label and the paper: allogeneic hematopoietic cell transplantation with graft depleted of TCRalphabeta T cells and CD19 B cells.

Material: PBMCs, mostly from graft donor cells, obtained 180 days after TCRalphabeta/CD19-depleted stem cell transplant. The receptors shown here come from a male patient younger than 18 who had a stem cell transplant for acute lymphoblastic leukemia, so the T cells may come from the graft donor.

This clonotype was picked up a small number of times. The chain uses TRBV20-1 and TRBJ2-2; D gene unclear. Germline V lookup: CDR1 DFQATT, CDR2 SNEGSKA (reference sequence). The CDR3 has 16 residues. V lost 1 base to trimming and J lost 2 bases, with 14 bases between them. The CDR3 spells CSARGPRTTNTGELFF. In DNA, the CDR3 is TGCAGTGCTAGAGGGCCCCGGACCACTAACACCGGGGAGCTGTTTTTT.

This clonotype has ten or more counts. The chain couples TRBV5-1 to TRBJ2-7; D possibly corresponds to TRBD2 (6 bases). V was shortened by 3 bases and J by 2 bases, with 15 bases between the two germline ends. Germline CDR1 is SGHRS and CDR2 is YFSETQ. This CDR3 spans 15 amino acids. Here the CDR3 reads CASSSSGTYTYEQYF. CDR3 bases: TGCGCCAGCAGCTCCTCCGGGACTTATACCTACGAGCAGTACTTC.

The CDR3, as DNA: TGCGCCAGCAGCAGGGGAAGGGAGACTGAAGCTTTCTTT. Its protein product is CASSRGRETEAFF. This rearrangement joins TRBV5-1 to TRBJ1-1; TRBD1 is a possible D gene (5 bases). The CDR3 sequence is 13 residues long. The V gene's germline CDR1 is SGHRS and CDR2 YFSETQ. V was shortened by 4 bases and J by 5 bases, with 12 bases between the two germline ends.

CDR3 sequence: CASSSPGGVGYEQYF. CDR3 sequence (DNA): TGTGCCAGCAGCTCCCCGGGGGGGGTCGGCTACGAGCAGTACTTC. This chain connects TRBV7-9 to TRBJ2-7; TRBD2 matches at 8 bases. With V trimmed by 4 bases and J by 3 bases, 8 bases remained unmatched. The CDR3 is 15 residues long. Germline-derived CDR1 and CDR2 are SEHNR and FQNEAQ (reference sequence).

The sample holds many counts of this clonotype. This rearrangement joins TRBV29-1 to TRBJ2-7, with TRBD1 matching 9 bases. The CDR3 contains 13 residues. Looked up from germline, CDR1 is SQVTM and CDR2 is ANQGSEA. V trimming: 8 bases; J trimming: 3 bases; junction bases outside the gene matches: 8. CDR3 coding DNA: TGCAGCACACGGGACAGGGAGGACTACGAGCAGTACTTC. Amino acids: CSTRDREDYEQYF.

V gene TRBV9 combines with J gene TRBJ2-5, with 9 bases that match TRBD2. This CDR3 has 18 amino acids. Germline CDR1 and CDR2: SGDLS and YYNGEE. J lost 1 base, V lost 1 base, and 11 bases had no gene match. Here the CDR3 reads CASSVQGPGLASQETQYF. The CDR3 DNA is TGTGCCAGCAGCGTACAGGGTCCGGGACTAGCCTCCCAAGAGACCCAGTACTTC.

This clonotype was seen a handful of times. The chain is built from TRBV5-1 and TRBJ1-4; D possibly corresponds to TRBD1 (6 bases). This CDR3 is 14 amino acids long. CDR1 is SGHRS, CDR2 YFSETQ, per germline. With 4 bases removed from V and 1 base from J, the gap between germline ends came to 8 bases. The CDR3 DNA reads as TGCGCCAGCAGCAGGGACATAACTAATGAAAAACTGTTTTTT. It codes for CASSRDITNEKLFF.

V is TRBV12-3 or TRBV12-4 and J is TRBJ2-3; D gene ambiguous. Trimming left V 4 bases short and J 6 bases short, with 11 bases between. This CDR3 has 13 amino acids. CDR3 sequence reads: CASSSPGKDTQYF. DNA for the CDR3: TGTGCCAGCAGTTCCCCTGGGAAGGATACGCAGTATTTT.

This clonotype has a handful of counts. The chain recombines TRBV4-1 with TRBJ1-1; no clear D gene. The germline V and J ends were trimmed by 8 bases and 6 bases, with 19 bases remaining between them. The CDR3 is 14 amino acids. Germline V gene sequence: CDR1 MGHRA, CDR2 YSYEKL. The CDR3 DNA is TGCGCCAGCTTGTCCGGCTCCTTCGGGGCTGAAGCTTTCTTT. Translating it yields CASLSGSFGAEAFF.

The rearrangement uses TRBV4-2 and TRBJ2-1; 14 nucleotides agree with TRBD2. This CDR3 comprises 17 residues. Per the germline V gene, CDR1 is LGHNA and CDR2 is YNFKEQ. Trimming at V came to 4 bases and at J to 8 bases, leaving 10 bases not matched to a gene. CDR3 DNA sequence: TGTGCCAGCAGCCGGTGGGTCGGGACTAGCGGGAGCGATGAGCAGTTCTTC. Translation gives CASSRWVGTSGSDEQFF.

This clonotype came up a few times. This chain connects TRBV29-1 to TRBJ1-4, with 8 positions matching TRBD1. The V gene end was trimmed by 0 bases and the J gene end by 9 bases; junction bases not matched to a gene: 9. CDR3 length: 15 amino acids. CDR1 and CDR2 (germline): SQVTM, ANQGSEA. The CDR3 coding sequence is TGCAGCGTTGAAGATTCCCCGTGGACAGGGCAAAAACTGTTTTTT. It is translated as CSVEDSPWTGQKLFF.

V and J are TRBV7-3 and TRBJ2-1, with a possible D match to TRBD2 (6 bases). With 1 base removed from V and 4 bases from J, the gap between germline ends came to 14 bases. CDR1 and CDR2 (germline): SGHTA, FQGTGA. The CDR3 length is 16 residues. The CDR3 is CASSLKAGLGYNEQFF. Here the CDR3 DNA reads TGTGCCAGCAGCTTAAAGGCGGGGTTGGGATACAATGAGCAGTTCTTC.

With respect to this clonotype: No conserved phenylalanine or tryptophan is present at the end of the CDR3, so a read error is the likely explanation. V usage is TRBV5-1 and J usage is TRBJ2-3, with no clear D. Per the germline V gene, CDR1 is SGHRS and CDR2 is YFSETQ. V lost 1 base and J 0 bases, leaving 9 bases between the germline ends. The CDR3 is 15 amino acids. The CDR3 nucleotides are TGCGCCAGCAGCTTGTGGAGTCATAGCACAGATACGCAGTATCTT. Translation: CASSLWSHSTDTQYL.

The chain recombines TRBV3-1 with TRBJ2-7, with D tentatively TRBD1 (5 bases). CDR1 LGHDT and CDR2 YNNKEL come from the germline V gene (reference sequence). The CDR3 totals 13 residues. Trimming cost V 4 bases and J 2 bases, with 9 bases left between them. The DNA for the CDR3 is TGTGCCAGCAGCCGGACAAAGACCTACGAGCAGTACTTC. Protein: CASSRTKTYEQYF.

This chain joins TRBV4-1 and TRBJ1-1; TRBD1 matches at 8 bases. Trimming removed 3 bases from V and 0 bases from J; junction bases left unmatched: 12. Looked up from germline, CDR1 is MGHRA and CDR2 is YSYEKL. This CDR3 has 18 amino acids. CDR3 residues: CASSHILRTGHMNTEAFF. The CDR3 nucleotides read TGCGCCAGCAGCCACATACTGAGGACAGGGCACATGAACACTGAAGCTTTCTTT.

This clonotype showed up just a few times. The chain combines TRBV5-1 with TRBJ2-7, with TRBD1 identical over 10 bases. The CDR3 length is 17 residues. Germline CDR1 reads SGHRS; CDR2 reads YFSETQ. V trimming: 4 bases; J trimming: 0 bases; junction bases outside the gene matches: 10. CDR3 residues: CASSLDSTGGRSYEQYF. As DNA, the CDR3 is TGCGCCAGCAGCCTAGACTCGACAGGGGGCCGCTCCTACGAGCAGTACTTC.

For the CDR3, the DNA is TGCGCCAGCAGTGTTAGCAGGGATAGAGATGAGCAGTTCTTC. It is translated as CASSVSRDRDEQFF. The J gene is TRBJ2-1, the V gene TRBV10-2; weak D call: TRBD1 (5 bases). The ends were cut back, 4 bases at V and 8 bases at J, with 15 bases in the middle. From germline, CDR1 is WSHSY and CDR2 SAAADI. The CDR3 sequence is 14 residues long.

This clonotype showed up just a few times. An end of the junction does not agree with germline; a read error may underlie this. The genes are TRBV9 and TRBJ2-1, with TRBD2 as a possible D gene (6 bases). Germline CDR1 reads SGDLS; CDR2 reads YYNGEE. This CDR3 has 11 residues. The CDR3 DNA is TGTGCCAGCAGCGTAGAAGCGCGGGGCCCATTC. It codes for CASSVEARGPF.

In this sample, this clonotype turned up a few times. The chain is built from TRBV12-3 or TRBV12-4 and TRBJ2-2; TRBD2 is a possible D gene (6 bases). V lost 2 bases to trimming and J lost 6 bases, with 19 bases between them. This CDR3 spans 17 amino acids. This CDR3 reads CASSLSVVAGWAGELFF. The CDR3 DNA follows: TGTGCCAGCAGTTTATCCGTAGTGGCGGGATGGGCCGGGGAGCTGTTTTTT.

The V and J genes are TRBV5-5 and TRBJ2-1; D possibly corresponds to TRBD2 (5 bases). The germline V gene has CDR1 SGHKS and CDR2 YYEKEE (reference sequence). This CDR3 contains 16 residues. Trimming cost V 2 bases and J 8 bases, with 20 bases left between them. CDR3 residues: CASSFFTAMNGDEQFF. The CDR3 DNA reads as TGTGCCAGCAGCTTCTTCACGGCGATGAACGGGGATGAGCAGTTCTTC. The variable domain in full, completed from reference TRBV5-5 and TRBJ2-1, reads DAGVTQSPTHLIKTRGQQVTLRCSPISGHKSVSWYQQVLGQGPQFIFQYYEKEERGRGNFPDRFSARQFPNYSSELNVNALLLGDSALYLCASSFFTAMNGDEQFFGPGTRLTVL.

This clonotype was seen a handful of times. The J gene is TRBJ2-2, the V gene TRBV10-3; TRBD2 might be the D (6 bases). Between the trimmed V and J ends, which lost 0 bases and 2 bases, there was a span of 16 bases. This CDR3 has 18 residues. Germline-derived CDR1 and CDR2 are ENHRY and SYGVKD. Here the CDR3 reads CAISESGSSGFNTGELFF. The DNA for the CDR3 is TGTGCCATCAGTGAGTCGGGCAGTAGCGGTTTCAACACCGGGGAGCTGTTTTTT.

This clonotype was observed many times. The chain links TRBV12-3 or TRBV12-4 to TRBJ2-2, with 7 bases fitting TRBD2. CDR3 length: 15 residues. The J segment lost 4 bases and the V segment lost 3 bases, leaving 5 bases of the junction unmatched. The CDR3 loop reads CASSLREWVTGELFF. CDR3 in DNA: TGTGCCAGCAGTTTGCGGGAGTGGGTCACCGGGGAGCTGTTTTTT.

This chain joins TRBV19 and TRBJ1-1; D is ambiguous. Trimming cost V 7 bases and J 1 base, with 10 bases left between them. This CDR3 contains 13 residues. Germline CDR1 reads LNHDA; CDR2 reads SQIVND (reference sequence). CDR3 nucleotide sequence: TGTGCCAGTACCCATCAGGCGAACACTGAAGCTTTCTTT. The encoded protein is CASTHQANTEAFF.

This clonotype turned up a few times. The genes are TRBV4-1 and TRBJ2-5; TRBD2 matches at 11 bases. Germline-derived CDR1 and CDR2 are MGHRA and YSYEKL. The V gene end was trimmed by 0 bases and the J gene end by 1 base; junction bases not matched to a gene: 1. The CDR3 spans 16 residues. CDR3 DNA: TGCGCCAGCAGCCAAGACGGGACTAGCGGCCAAGAGACCCAGTACTTC. Amino acids: CASSQDGTSGQETQYF.